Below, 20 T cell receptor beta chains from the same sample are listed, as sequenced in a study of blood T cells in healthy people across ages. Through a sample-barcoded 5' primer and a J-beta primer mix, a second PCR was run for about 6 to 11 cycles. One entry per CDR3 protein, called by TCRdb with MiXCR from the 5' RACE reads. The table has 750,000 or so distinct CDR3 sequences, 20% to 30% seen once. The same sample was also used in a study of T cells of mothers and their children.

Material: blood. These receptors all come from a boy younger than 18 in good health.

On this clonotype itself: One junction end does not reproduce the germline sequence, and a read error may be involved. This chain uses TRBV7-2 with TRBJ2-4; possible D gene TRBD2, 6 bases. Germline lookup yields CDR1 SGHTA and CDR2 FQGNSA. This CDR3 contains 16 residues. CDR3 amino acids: CASSLRRDRAKNIQHF. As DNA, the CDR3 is TGTGCCAGCAGCTTAAGGAGGGATCGGGCCAAAAACATTCAGCACTTC.

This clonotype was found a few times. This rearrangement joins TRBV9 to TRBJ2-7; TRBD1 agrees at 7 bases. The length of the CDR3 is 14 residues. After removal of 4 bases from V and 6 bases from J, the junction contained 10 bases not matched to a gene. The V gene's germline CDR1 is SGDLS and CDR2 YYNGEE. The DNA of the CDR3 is TGTGCCAGCAGCACCCGAACGACAGGGACCGAGCAGTACTTC. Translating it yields CASSTRTTGTEQYF.

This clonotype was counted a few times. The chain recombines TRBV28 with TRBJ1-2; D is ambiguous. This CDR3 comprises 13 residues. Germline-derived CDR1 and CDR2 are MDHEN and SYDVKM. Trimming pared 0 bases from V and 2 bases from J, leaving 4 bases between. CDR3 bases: TGTGCCAGCAGTTTATGGAAAAACTATGGCTACACCTTC. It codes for CASSLWKNYGYTF.

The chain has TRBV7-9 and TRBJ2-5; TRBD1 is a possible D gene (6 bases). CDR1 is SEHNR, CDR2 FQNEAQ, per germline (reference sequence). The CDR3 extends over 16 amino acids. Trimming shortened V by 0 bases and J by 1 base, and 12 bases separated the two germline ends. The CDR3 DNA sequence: TGTGCCAGCAGCTTAGCCTCGACAGGTATCCAAGAGACCCAGTACTTC. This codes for CASSLASTGIQETQYF. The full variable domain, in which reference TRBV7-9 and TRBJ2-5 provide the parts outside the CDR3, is DTGVSQNPRHKITKRGQNVTFRCDPISEHNRLYWYRQTLGQGPEFLTYFQNEAQLEKSRLLSDRFSAERPKGSFSTLEIQRTEQGDSAMYLCASSLASTGIQETQYFGPGTRLLVL.

For the CDR3, the DNA is TGTGCCAGCAGCTTAGACCGTAGTTGGACCTATGGCTACACCTTC. Its protein product is CASSLDRSWTYGYTF. This rearrangement joins TRBV5-8 to TRBJ1-2; D call uncertain. The CDR3 runs to 15 residues. V lost 2 bases and J 4 bases, leaving 15 bases between the germline ends. CDR1 is SGHTS and CDR2 is YDEGEE in the germline V gene.

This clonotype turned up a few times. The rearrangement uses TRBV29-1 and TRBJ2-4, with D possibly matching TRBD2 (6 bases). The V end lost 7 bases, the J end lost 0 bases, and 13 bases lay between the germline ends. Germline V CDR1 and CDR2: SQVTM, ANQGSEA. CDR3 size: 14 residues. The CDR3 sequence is CSDIADLAKNIQYF. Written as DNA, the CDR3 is TGCAGCGACATAGCGGACCTAGCCAAAAACATTCAGTACTTC.

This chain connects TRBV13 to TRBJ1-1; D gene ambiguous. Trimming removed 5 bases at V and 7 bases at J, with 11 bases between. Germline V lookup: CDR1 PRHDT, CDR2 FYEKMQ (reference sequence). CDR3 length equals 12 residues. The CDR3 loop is CASSLSGHEAFF. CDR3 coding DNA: TGTGCCAGCAGCCTATCCGGCCATGAAGCTTTCTTT.

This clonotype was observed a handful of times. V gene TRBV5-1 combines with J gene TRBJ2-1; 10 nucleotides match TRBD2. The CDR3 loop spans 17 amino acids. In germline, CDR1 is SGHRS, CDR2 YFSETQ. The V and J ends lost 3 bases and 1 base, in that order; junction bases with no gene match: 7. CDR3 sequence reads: CASSSVVAGGSYNEQFF. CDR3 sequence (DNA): TGCGCCAGCAGCTCGGTAGTAGCGGGGGGATCCTACAATGAGCAGTTCTTC. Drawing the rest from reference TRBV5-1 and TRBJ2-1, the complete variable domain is KAGVTQTPRYLIKTRGQQVTLSCSPISGHRSVSWYQQTPGQGLQFLFEYFSETQRNKGNFPGRFSGRQFSNSRSEMNVSTLELGDSALYLCASSSVVAGGSYNEQFFGPGTRLTVL.

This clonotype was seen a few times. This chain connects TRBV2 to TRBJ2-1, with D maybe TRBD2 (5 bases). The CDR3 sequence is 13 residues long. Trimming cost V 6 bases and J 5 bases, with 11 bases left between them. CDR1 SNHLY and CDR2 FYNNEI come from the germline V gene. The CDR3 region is CASSGVNHNEQFF. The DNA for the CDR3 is TGTGCCAGCAGCGGGGTTAATCACAATGAGCAGTTCTTC.

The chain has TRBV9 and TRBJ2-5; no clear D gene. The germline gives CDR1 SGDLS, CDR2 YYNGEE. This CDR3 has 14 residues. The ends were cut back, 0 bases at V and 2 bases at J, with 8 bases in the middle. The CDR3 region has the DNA TGTGCCAGCAGCGTAGTTGGGGATCAAGAGACCCAGTACTTC. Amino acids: CASSVVGDQETQYF.

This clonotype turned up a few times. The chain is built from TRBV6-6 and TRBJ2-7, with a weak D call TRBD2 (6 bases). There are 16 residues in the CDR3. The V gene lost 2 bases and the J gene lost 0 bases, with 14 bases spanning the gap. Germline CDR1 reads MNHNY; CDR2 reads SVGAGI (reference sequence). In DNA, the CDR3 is TGTGCCAGCAGTTACCTGGTTAGCGGAAGCTCCTACGAGCAGTACTTC. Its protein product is CASSYLVSGSSYEQYF.

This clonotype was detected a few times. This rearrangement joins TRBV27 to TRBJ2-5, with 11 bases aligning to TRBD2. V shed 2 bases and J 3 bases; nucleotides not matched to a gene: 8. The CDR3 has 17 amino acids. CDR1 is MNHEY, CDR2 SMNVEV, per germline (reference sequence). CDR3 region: CASSLGLAGGIEETQYF. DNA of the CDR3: TGTGCCAGCAGTTTAGGGCTAGCGGGGGGAATCGAAGAGACCCAGTACTTC.

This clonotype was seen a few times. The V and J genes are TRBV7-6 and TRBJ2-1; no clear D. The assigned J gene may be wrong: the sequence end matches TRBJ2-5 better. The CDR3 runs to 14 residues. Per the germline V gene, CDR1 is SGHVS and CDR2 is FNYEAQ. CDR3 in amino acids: CASSFRLEEETQYF. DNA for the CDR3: TGTGCCAGCAGCTTTCGACTGGAAGAAGAGACCCAGTACTTC.

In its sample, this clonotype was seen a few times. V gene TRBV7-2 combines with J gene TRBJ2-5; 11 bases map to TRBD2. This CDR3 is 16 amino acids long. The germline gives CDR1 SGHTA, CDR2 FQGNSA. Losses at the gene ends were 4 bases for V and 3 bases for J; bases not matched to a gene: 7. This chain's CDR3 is CASSSKGLAEKETQYF. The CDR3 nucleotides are TGTGCCAGCAGCTCGAAGGGACTAGCGGAAAAAGAGACCCAGTACTTC.

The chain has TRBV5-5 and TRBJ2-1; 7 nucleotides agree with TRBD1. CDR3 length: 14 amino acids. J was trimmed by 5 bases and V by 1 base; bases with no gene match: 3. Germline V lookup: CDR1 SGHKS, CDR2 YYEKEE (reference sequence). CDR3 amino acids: CASSLQGVHNEQFF. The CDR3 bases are TGTGCCAGCAGCTTGCAGGGGGTCCACAATGAGCAGTTCTTC.

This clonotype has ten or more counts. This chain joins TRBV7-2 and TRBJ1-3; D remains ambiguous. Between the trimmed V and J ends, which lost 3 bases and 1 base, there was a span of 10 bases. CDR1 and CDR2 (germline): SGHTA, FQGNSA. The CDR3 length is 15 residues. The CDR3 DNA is TGTGCCAGCAGCTTGAGCTCGGGGTCTGGAAACACCATATATTTT. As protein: CASSLSSGSGNTIYF. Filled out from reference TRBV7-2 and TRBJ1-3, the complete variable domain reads GAGVSQSPSNKVTEKGKDVELRCDPISGHTALYWYRQSLGQGLEFLIYFQGNSAPDKSGLPSDRFSAERTGGSVSTLTIQRTQQEDSAVYLCASSLSSGSGNTIYFGEGSWLTVV.

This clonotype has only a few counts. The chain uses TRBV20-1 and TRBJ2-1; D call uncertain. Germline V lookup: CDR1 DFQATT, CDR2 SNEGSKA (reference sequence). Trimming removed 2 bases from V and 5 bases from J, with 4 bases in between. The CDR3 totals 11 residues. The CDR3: CSARSNNEQFF. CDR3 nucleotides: TGCAGTGCTAGATCCAACAATGAGCAGTTCTTC.

CDR3 protein: CASSQVTGDSYNEQFF. The CDR3 DNA reads as TGTGCCAGCAGCCAAGTTACGGGGGATTCCTACAATGAGCAGTTCTTC. J is TRBJ2-1 and V is TRBV3-1, with a tentative D call TRBD2 (6 bases). Between the trimmed V and J ends, which lost 1 base and 1 base, there was a span of 11 bases. Germline V gene lookup returns CDR1 LGHDT and CDR2 YNNKEL (reference sequence). This CDR3 contains 16 residues.

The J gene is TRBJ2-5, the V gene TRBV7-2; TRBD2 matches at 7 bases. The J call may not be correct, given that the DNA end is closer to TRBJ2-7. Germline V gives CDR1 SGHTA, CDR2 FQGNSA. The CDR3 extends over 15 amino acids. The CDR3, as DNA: TGTGCCAGCAGCTTAGATTGGGGGGGGACCTACGAGCAGTACTTC. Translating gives CASSLDWGGTYEQYF.

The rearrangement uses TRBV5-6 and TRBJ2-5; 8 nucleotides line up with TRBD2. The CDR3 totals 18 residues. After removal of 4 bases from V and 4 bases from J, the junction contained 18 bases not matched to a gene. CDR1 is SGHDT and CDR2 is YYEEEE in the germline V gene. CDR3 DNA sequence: TGTGCCAGCAGCCTCTGGGCTAGCGGGTATAGACCTGGAGAGACCCAGTACTTC. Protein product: CASSLWASGYRPGETQYF.